This T cell receptor beta chain is drawn from a study of cytomegalovirus exposure and HLA in healthy donors. 60 Vbeta and 13 Jbeta primers were used in PCR. Profiled with immunoSEQ multiplex PCR; TCRdb holds only in-frame clones, not every one. The table shows tens of thousands of clones, with around 73% occurring only once. About this clone itself: Its target is not known.

Study conclusions and caveats: Despite most TCR sequences being rare, some public TCRs occurred in many donors. Later analysis revealed greater clonal expansion in HLA-associated TCR beta chains than in equally common others. A later analysis reportedly found fewer N-insertions in an Asian-associated ancestry cluster than the roughly 700-donor mean.

The V gene lost 4 bases and the J gene lost 1 base, with 14 bases spanning the gap. Germline V gene lookup returns CDR1 MNHNS and CDR2 SASEGT. The CDR3 is 16 amino acids. The chain uses TRBV6-1 and TRBJ1-5, with a possible D match to TRBD1 (5 bases). Sequenced input: PBMCs. The sequence derives from a woman between 40 and 55 years old in good health and CMV-seropositive. CDR3 sequence: CASSVFQGESNQPQHF. The CDR3 DNA reads TGTGCCAGCAGTGTTTTTCAGGGCGAAAGCAATCAGCCCCAGCATTTT.